The 25 T cell receptor beta chains presented below share a single source sample, sequenced in a study of Graves' ophthalmopathy and Graves' hyperthyroidism. The TCR beta CDR3 regions underwent amplification from RNA transcripts. The workflow started with a first-round RT-PCR run with HTBI primers and then moved on to a second-round multiplex PCR. TCRdb reprocessed the multiplex PCR reads with MiXCR, giving one entry per CDR3 protein. The data show approximately 380,000 distinct CDR3 sequences, roughly 20% seen once. Sequencing was done on a sample of peripheral blood. These receptors all come from a woman aged 18-29 years with stable Graves' hyperthyroidism.

This clonotype showed up many times. This rearrangement joins TRBV15 to TRBJ1-1; D is unresolved. Germline V lookup: CDR1 LNHNV, CDR2 YYDKDF (reference sequence). Trimming took off 5 bases at V and 1 base at J, with 17 bases between the two ends. This CDR3 has 16 amino acids. This chain's CDR3 is CATSPLWISWNTEAFF. The CDR3 DNA follows: TGTGCCACCAGCCCGCTCTGGATATCATGGAACACTGAAGCTTTCTTT. Filled out from reference TRBV15 and TRBJ1-1, the complete variable domain reads DAMVIQNPRYQVTQFGKPVTLSCSQTLNHNVMYWYQQKSSQAPKLLFHYYDKDFNNEADTPDNFQSRRPNTSFCFLDIRSPGLGDTAMYLCATSPLWISWNTEAFFGQGTRLTVV.

The table lists this clonotype with many counts. The chain recombines TRBV12-3 or TRBV12-4 with TRBJ2-7; D is ambiguous. This CDR3 contains 11 residues. The V end was cut by 6 bases, the J end by 5 bases, with 8 bases between. This CDR3 reads CASSLGHEQYF. DNA for the CDR3: TGTGCCAGCAGCCTCGGACACGAGCAGTACTTC.

This clonotype was seen repeatedly, ten times or more. The chain uses TRBV27 and TRBJ1-2; D is uncertain. The CDR3 runs 15 residues. V dropped 3 bases and J dropped 0 bases, with 11 bases sitting between them. The germline gives CDR1 MNHEY, CDR2 SMNVEV (reference sequence). CDR3 sequence reads: CASSFSPVPNYGYTF. CDR3 sequence (DNA): TGTGCCAGCAGTTTTAGTCCTGTTCCTAACTATGGCTACACCTTC.

This clonotype was recorded at least ten times. The V call is TRBV2, the J call TRBJ2-7; 8 positions agree with TRBD1. The germline V gene has CDR1 SNHLY and CDR2 FYNNEI. The CDR3 consists of 14 residues. The V gene end was trimmed by 5 bases and the J gene end by 4 bases; junction bases not matched to a gene: 7. The DNA of the CDR3 is TGTGCCAGCAGTAAACAGGGGGTGGCTTACGAGCAGTACTTC. Amino acid sequence: CASSKQGVAYEQYF.

The table lists this clonotype with many counts. This rearrangement joins TRBV7-2 to TRBJ2-5; no firm D call. Trimming removed 0 bases from V and 4 bases from J, with 6 bases in between. Germline-derived CDR1 and CDR2 are SGHTA and FQGNSA. The CDR3 has 13 residues. The CDR3 reads CASSLAGRETQYF. CDR3 nucleotide sequence: TGTGCCAGCAGCTTAGCTGGCAGAGAGACCCAGTACTTC.

There are many counts of this clonotype. This chain connects TRBV15 to TRBJ1-1, with D possibly matching TRBD1 (6 bases). The V end was cut by 0 bases, the J end by 10 bases, with 15 bases between. Germline V gene sequence: CDR1 LNHNV, CDR2 YYDKDF (reference sequence). This CDR3 contains 14 residues. The CDR3 DNA sequence: TGTGCCACCAGCAGAGATAGGGGGACCTTAGGAGCTTTCTTT. Protein product: CATSRDRGTLGAFF.

Many counts were recorded for this clonotype. V usage is TRBV25-1 and J usage is TRBJ2-7; the match to TRBD1 covers 7 bases. This CDR3 is 15 amino acids long. From germline, CDR1 is MGHDK and CDR2 SYGVNS. Unmatched junction bases numbered 11, after V lost 3 bases and J lost 6 bases. CDR3 bases: TGTGCCAGCAGTGACCCCATCAGGGGGACATCCGAGCAGTACTTC. It specifies CASSDPIRGTSEQYF.

This clonotype was detected many times. The chain employs TRBV6-5 and TRBJ2-7, with D perhaps TRBD2 (6 bases). The CDR3 is made up of 15 amino acids. Trimming took off 5 bases at V and 5 bases at J, with 19 bases between the two ends. CDR1 and CDR2 (germline): MNHEY, SVGAGI. As DNA, the CDR3 is TGTGCCAGCAGTCCTGAGACTAGAAGACACGACGAGCAGTACTTC. Its translation is CASSPETRRHDEQYF.

Remarks on this clonotype: Just one base apart from a much larger clone, this may be a read error. The chain links TRBV20-1 to TRBJ2-2; TRBD2 agrees at 7 bases. The CDR3 sequence is 14 residues long. The germline V gene encodes CDR1 DFQATT and CDR2 SNEGSKA (reference sequence). The CDR3 here is CSATGGGNTGELCF. The CDR3 DNA reads TGCAGTGCTACGGGGGGTGGTAACACCGGGGAGCTGTGTTTT.

This clonotype occurred many times. This rearrangement joins TRBV20-1 to TRBJ2-5, with a possible D match to TRBD2 (5 bases). The V end lost 2 bases, the J end lost 2 bases, and 24 bases lay between the germline ends. Germline V gives CDR1 DFQATT, CDR2 SNEGSKA (reference sequence). The CDR3 extends over 18 amino acids. In nucleotides, the CDR3 is TGCAGTGCTAGACTGGACTCCTATCCGAATCACGTGCAAGAGACCCAGTACTTC. Translated, it gives CSARLDSYPNHVQETQYF.

This clonotype was picked up many times. The gene calls are TRBV19 and TRBJ1-5; 7 nucleotides match TRBD1. CDR3 size: 15 residues. Germline V CDR1 and CDR2: LNHDA, SQIVND (reference sequence). Trimming removed 5 bases from V and 0 bases from J; junction bases left unmatched: 4. CDR3 sequence reads: CASSWDRYSNQPQHF. As DNA, the CDR3 is TGTGCCAGTAGTTGGGACAGATATAGCAATCAGCCCCAGCATTTT.

At least ten counts were recorded for this clonotype. The chain couples TRBV5-8 to TRBJ2-7, with 9 bases that match TRBD1. The CDR3 contains 11 residues. The germline gives CDR1 SGHTS, CDR2 YDEGEE. V lost 7 bases to trimming and J lost 6 bases; unmatched junction nucleotides: 2. The CDR3 DNA sequence: TGTGCCAGCGGACAGGGGAGCGAGCAGTACTTC. Encoded protein: CASGQGSEQYF.

This clonotype was recorded many times. A much larger clone is a single base away; this may be a read error. V is TRBV6-5 and J is TRBJ1-1, with D possibly matching TRBD1 (6 bases). The CDR3 runs 13 residues. Germline V gives CDR1 MNHEY, CDR2 SVGAGI. V was cut by 4 bases and J by 5 bases, with 11 bases left in between. The CDR3 spells CASSSQGRTEAFF. The CDR3, as DNA: TGTGCCAGCAGTTCCCAGGGGAGGACTGAAGCTTTCTTT.

This chain connects TRBV18 to TRBJ1-6, with TRBD1 as a possible D gene (6 bases). Trimming pared 1 base from V and 7 bases from J, leaving 11 bases between. Germline lookup yields CDR1 KGHSH and CDR2 LQKENI. CDR3 size: 15 residues. CDR3 amino acids: CASSPLPGQNSPLHF. CDR3 bases: TGTGCCAGCTCACCACTACCGGGACAAAATTCACCCCTCCACTTT.

This clonotype was counted ten times or more. The V call is TRBV14, the J call TRBJ2-4; D gene ambiguous. Germline CDR1 reads SGHDN; CDR2 reads FVKESK. V gave up 1 base and J gave up 7 bases, with 8 bases separating them. The CDR3 sequence is 13 residues long. For the CDR3, the DNA is TGTGCCAGCAGCCAAGGACGTTGGAACATTCAGTACTTC. This gives the protein CASSQGRWNIQYF.

This clonotype was observed many times. This sequence joins TRBV19 and TRBJ1-5; no firm D call. The CDR3 consists of 16 residues. Germline V gives CDR1 LNHDA, CDR2 SQIVND (reference sequence). The germline V and J ends were trimmed by 0 bases and 4 bases, with 13 bases remaining between them. This CDR3 reads CASSIDPGRRNQPQHF. Written as DNA, the CDR3 is TGTGCCAGTAGTATAGATCCAGGAAGGAGAAATCAGCCCCAGCATTTT. Looking up the rest from reference TRBV19 and TRBJ1-5 gives the full variable domain: DGGITQSPKYLFRKEGQNVTLSCEQNLNHDAMYWYRQDPGQGLRLIYYSQIVNDFQKGDIAEGYSVSREKKESFPLTVTSAQKNPTAFYLCASSIDPGRRNQPQHFGDGTRLSIL.

CDR3 in DNA: TGTGCCACCAGTGACCCACAGGGGGAGGACTATGGCTACACCTTC. Translated, it gives CATSDPQGEDYGYTF. This sequence joins TRBV24-1 and TRBJ1-2; 8 positions agree with TRBD1. Germline CDR1 is KGHDR and CDR2 is SFDVKD. CDR3 length: 15 amino acids. The V segment lost 4 bases and the J segment 3 bases; nucleotides outside the gene matches: 6.

This clonotype was seen at least ten times. This chain joins TRBV25-1 and TRBJ2-5; 11 bases line up with TRBD2. The trim removed 3 bases at V and 1 base at J, leaving 4 bases unmatched. The CDR3 runs 16 residues. Germline CDR1 MGHDK, CDR2 SYGVNS. The DNA of the CDR3 is TGTGCCAGCAGTGAGAGGACTAGCGGGCTCCAAGAGACCCAGTACTTC. Protein: CASSERTSGLQETQYF.

Ten or more counts support this clonotype. The V call is TRBV12-3 or TRBV12-4, the J call TRBJ2-4, with 7 bases that match TRBD1. The trim removed 6 bases at V and 1 base at J, leaving 3 bases unmatched. The CDR3 runs 14 residues. This CDR3 is CASRQGWAKNIQYF. The CDR3 DNA reads TGTGCCAGCAGACAGGGGTGGGCCAAAAACATTCAGTACTTC.

This clonotype was detected ten times or more. The chain employs TRBV20-1 and TRBJ1-1, with 8 bases aligning to TRBD1. CDR1 is DFQATT, CDR2 SNEGSKA, per germline (reference sequence). V shed 0 bases, J shed 6 bases, and the junction held 6 bases outside the gene matches. The CDR3 is 14 amino acids. This CDR3 is CSAREEQGGSEAFF. The CDR3 coding sequence is TGCAGTGCTAGAGAGGAACAGGGGGGCTCTGAAGCTTTCTTT.

This clonotype showed up many times. J is TRBJ2-5 and V is TRBV15, with D possibly being TRBD1 (6 bases). Trimming cost V 4 bases and J 1 base, with 13 bases left between them. Germline CDR1 and CDR2: LNHNV and YYDKDF (reference sequence). The CDR3 covers 15 residues. The CDR3 protein is CATSTSAGVQETQYF. CDR3 in DNA: TGTGCCACCAGCACTTCGGCAGGGGTCCAAGAGACCCAGTACTTC.

This clonotype was counted between two and nine times. The gene calls are TRBV12-3 or TRBV12-4 and TRBJ2-5; the match to TRBD1 covers 7 bases. This CDR3 is built from 13 residues. V lost 7 bases, J lost 2 bases, and 4 bases stayed unmatched. DNA of the CDR3: TGTGCCAGCACCAGGGGACAGCAAGAGACCCAGTACTTC. This sequence encodes CASTRGQQETQYF.

This clonotype came up many times. The chain employs TRBV12-3 or TRBV12-4 and TRBJ1-1; D is possibly TRBD1 (5 bases). The CDR3 runs 12 residues. Trimming took off 7 bases at V and 4 bases at J, with 10 bases between the two ends. The CDR3 DNA is TGTGCCAGCAAAACGGGACCCACTGAAGCTTTCTTT. As protein: CASKTGPTEAFF.

This clonotype was detected ten times or more. The chain uses TRBV6-2 or TRBV6-3 and TRBJ1-2; D not certain. This CDR3 is 16 amino acids long. The V and J ends lost 7 bases and 2 bases respectively, with 20 bases between them. Per the germline V gene, CDR1 is MNHEY and CDR2 is SVGEGT. The CDR3 DNA reads TGTGCCAGCATTCCTCGGAACAGTCAAAGGAACTATGGCTACACCTTC. It encodes CASIPRNSQRNYGYTF.

This clonotype showed up many times. The gene calls are TRBV28 and TRBJ2-6; D remains ambiguous. Germline loops: CDR1 MDHEN, CDR2 SYDVKM. V was trimmed by 3 bases and J by 1 base, leaving 4 bases between them. The CDR3 contains 14 residues. CDR3 residues: CASSFQSGANVLTF. The DNA for the CDR3 is TGTGCCAGCAGTTTCCAGTCTGGGGCCAACGTCCTGACTTTC.